The 16 T cell receptor beta chains given below trace back to one sample, sequenced in a study of memory CD4+ T cells and cytomegalovirus serostatus. Data came from immunoSEQ multiplex PCR; TCRdb stores just in-frame clones and leaves some out. The table has approximately 92,000 clones, over 70% seen once; the top ten hold 3.6%. The sort gate was single viable CD3+CD4+CD8-CD45RO+ cells for memory CD4+ T cells. Sequences were obtained from memory CD4+ T cells from blood. All receptors derive from an adult in good health and CMV-seropositive.

This sequence joins TRBV2 and TRBJ1-1; no definite D call. Trimming pared 6 bases from V and 4 bases from J, leaving 18 bases between. This CDR3 contains 15 residues. Per the germline V gene, CDR1 is SNHLY and CDR2 is FYNNEI. The CDR3 sequence is CASSALPLGSTEAFF. In DNA, the CDR3 is TGTGCCAGCAGCGCTCTCCCGTTAGGGAGCACTGAAGCTTTCTTT.

The chain joins TRBV11-2 to TRBJ1-6; D uncertain. V lost 0 bases to trimming and J lost 5 bases, with 5 bases between them. This CDR3 comprises 14 residues. Germline V CDR1 and CDR2: SGHAT, FQNNGV. For the CDR3, the DNA is TGTGCCAGCAGCTTAGATCCTGATAATTCACCCCTCCACTTT. It specifies CASSLDPDNSPLHF.

This clone came up once. This sequence joins TRBV5-5 and TRBJ2-1; perhaps D is TRBD1 or TRBD2 (5 bases each). The CDR3 runs 14 residues. V was clipped by 5 bases and J by 8 bases, with 17 bases between them. Germline V gene data show CDR1 as SGHKS and CDR2 as YYEKEE (reference sequence). The CDR3 loop reads CASSWDPYGDEQFF. CDR3 in DNA: TGTGCCAGCAGTTGGGACCCCTATGGCGATGAGCAGTTCTTC.

The chain joins TRBV29-1 to TRBJ2-5; D is perhaps TRBD1 or TRBD2 (5 bases each). The CDR3 extends over 12 amino acids. Trimming removed 8 bases at V and 2 bases at J, with 12 bases between. CDR1 SQVTM and CDR2 ANQGSEA come from the germline V gene. CDR3 nucleotides: TGCAGCTACGGGACGGTTCAAGAGACCCAGTACTTC. Its translation: CSYGTVQETQYF. The variable domain in full, completed from reference TRBV29-1 and TRBJ2-5, reads SAVISQKPSRDICQRGTSLTIQCQVDSQVTMMFWYRQQPGQSLTLIATANQGSEATYESGFVIDKFPISRPNLTFSTLTVSNMSPEDSSIYLCSYGTVQETQYFGPGTRLLVL.

This sequence joins TRBV20-1 and TRBJ1-1, with unresolved D. Germline-derived CDR1 and CDR2 are DFQATT and SNEGSKA (reference sequence). V was clipped by 3 bases and J by 8 bases, with 10 bases between them. The CDR3 extends over 11 amino acids. The CDR3 DNA follows: TGCAGTGCTAGGGGCAGGATAGAAGCTTTCTTT. Translation: CSARGRIEAFF.

Details on this clone: The junction and the germline gene differ at one end; a read error may be behind it. V is TRBV7-7 and J is TRBJ2-5, with unresolved D. The CDR3 covers 13 residues. The V gene's germline CDR1 is SSHAT and CDR2 FNYEAQ (reference sequence). The CDR3 nucleotides read TGTGCTAGCAGCCTTCAATTACAAGAGACCCAGTACTTC. As protein: CASSLQLQETQYF. The whole variable domain, remainder taken from reference TRBV7-7 and TRBJ2-5, is GAGVSQSPRYKVTKRGQDVTLRCDPISSHATLYWYQQALGQGPEFLTYFNYEAQPDKSGLPSDRFSAERPEGSISTLTIQRTEQRDSAMYRCASSLQLQETQYFGPGTRLLVL.

The chain joins TRBV5-1 to TRBJ1-3; tentative D call: TRBD1 (6 bases). Trimming cost V 1 base and J 2 bases, with 13 bases left between them. The CDR3 loop spans 16 amino acids. CDR1 is SGHRS, CDR2 YFSETQ, per germline. CDR3 sequence reads: CASSLSGQLAGNTIYF. The CDR3 region has the DNA TGCGCCAGCAGCTTGTCTGGACAGCTCGCTGGAAACACCATATATTTT.

J is TRBJ1-4 and V is TRBV6-5; tentatively, D is TRBD1 (5 bases). The germline CDR1 and CDR2 sequences are MNHEY and SVGAGI. V was shortened by 7 bases and J by 8 bases, with 17 bases between the two germline ends. CDR3 size: 14 residues. The DNA for the CDR3 is TGTGCCAGCACCCCGACCTGGCGGGGGGAAAAACTGTTTTTT. Translating it yields CASTPTWRGEKLFF.

In this sample, this clone turned up once. The chain is built from TRBV28 and TRBJ1-2; a weak D match, TRBD1 (6 bases). The CDR3 is 14 amino acids. CDR1 MDHEN and CDR2 SYDVKM come from the germline V gene. Trimming removed 6 bases at V and 4 bases at J, with 15 bases between. CDR3 DNA sequence: TGTGCCAGCAGATCTGGGGGCACCTTCTATGGCTACACCTTC. Translation: CASRSGGTFYGYTF.

The rearrangement uses TRBV5-1 and TRBJ1-1, with D uncertain. Germline V gene lookup returns CDR1 SGHRS and CDR2 YFSETQ. V shed 4 bases and J shed 1 base, with 8 bases lying between them. The CDR3 length is 13 residues. DNA for the CDR3: TGCGCCAGCAGCGTCAATGGGAACACTGAAGCTTTCTTT. Amino acids: CASSVNGNTEAFF.

The chain uses TRBV2 and TRBJ1-4, with 10 bases that match TRBD1. V lost 6 bases to trimming and J lost 4 bases; unmatched junction nucleotides: 5. The V gene's germline CDR1 is SNHLY and CDR2 FYNNEI. There are 15 residues in the CDR3. The CDR3 region is CASSGTGARNEKLFF. CDR3 nucleotides: TGTGCCAGCAGCGGGACAGGGGCCCGTAATGAAAAACTGTTTTTT. Variable domain in full (rest from reference TRBV2 and TRBJ1-4): EPEVTQTPSHQVTQMGQEVILRCVPISNHLYFYWYRQILGQKVEFLVSFYNNEISEKSEIFDDQFSVERPDGSNFTLKIRSTKLEDSAMYFCASSGTGARNEKLFFGSGTQLSVL.

The chain is built from TRBV27 and TRBJ2-7; TRBD2 aligns across 7 bases. The junction had 6 bases not matched to a gene; V was cut back by 6 bases and J by 1 base. Germline CDR1 is MNHEY and CDR2 is SMNVEV (reference sequence). The CDR3 is 14 residues long. The CDR3 nucleotides are TGTGCCAGCAGACGGGGGGATTTTTCCTACGAGCAGTACTTC. Translating gives CASRRGDFSYEQYF.

This chain uses TRBV4-1 with TRBJ2-2; D remains unclear. Germline loops: CDR1 MGHRA, CDR2 YSYEKL. V gave up 2 bases and J gave up 5 bases, with 9 bases separating them. CDR3 length: 14 amino acids. CDR3 loop: CASSQSDGTGELFF. The CDR3 coding sequence is TGCGCCAGCAGCCAATCCGATGGAACCGGGGAGCTGTTTTTT.

The chain uses TRBV5-1 and TRBJ2-3; 10 bases are a match to TRBD1. V was pared by 3 bases and J by 1 base, with 5 bases of the junction left unmatched. In germline, CDR1 is SGHRS, CDR2 YFSETQ. This CDR3 region has 16 residues. CDR3 bases: TGCGCCAGCAGCTCCCCCGGACAGGGGGGCACAGATACGCAGTATTTT. The encoded protein is CASSSPGQGGTDTQYF. Filled out from reference TRBV5-1 and TRBJ2-3, the complete variable domain reads KAGVTQTPRYLIKTRGQQVTLSCSPISGHRSVSWYQQTPGQGLQFLFEYFSETQRNKGNFPGRFSGRQFSNSRSEMNVSTLELGDSALYLCASSSPGQGGTDTQYFGPGTRLTVL.

This sequence joins TRBV4-3 and TRBJ2-7; 8 nucleotides align to TRBD2. After removal of 4 bases from V and 9 bases from J, the junction contained 8 bases not matched to a gene. This CDR3 comprises 13 residues. Germline V gene sequence: CDR1 LGHNA, CDR2 YSLEER. CDR3 DNA: TGCGCCAGCAGCCTGCGGCGGGGGGATAGGCAGTACTTC. Protein sequence: CASSLRRGDRQYF.

This clone turned up a few times. The chain links TRBV6-5 to TRBJ2-6; D remains ambiguous. The CDR3 runs 14 residues. Germline assignment: CDR1 MNHEY and CDR2 SVGAGI. Trimming took off 5 bases at V and 2 bases at J, with 7 bases between the two ends. In DNA form, the CDR3 reads TGTGCCAGCAGTCGCACGGCTGGGGCCAACGTCCTGACTTTC. It is translated as CASSRTAGANVLTF.